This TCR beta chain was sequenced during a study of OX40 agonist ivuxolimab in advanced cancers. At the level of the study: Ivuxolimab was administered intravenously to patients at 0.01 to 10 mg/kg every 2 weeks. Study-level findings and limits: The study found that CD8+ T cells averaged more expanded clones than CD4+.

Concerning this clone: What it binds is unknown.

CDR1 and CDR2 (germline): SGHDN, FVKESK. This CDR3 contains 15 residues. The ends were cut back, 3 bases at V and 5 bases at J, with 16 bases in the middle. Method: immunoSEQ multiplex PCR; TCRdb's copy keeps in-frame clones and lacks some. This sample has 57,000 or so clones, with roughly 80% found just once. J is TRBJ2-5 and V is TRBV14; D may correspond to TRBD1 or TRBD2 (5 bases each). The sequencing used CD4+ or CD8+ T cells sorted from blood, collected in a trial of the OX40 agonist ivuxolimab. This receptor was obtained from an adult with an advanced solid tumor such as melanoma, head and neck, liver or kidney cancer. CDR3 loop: CASSHYPGTRETQYF. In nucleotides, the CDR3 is TGTGCCAGCAGCCACTACCCAGGGACGCGGGAGACCCAGTACTTC.